Below, 9 T cell receptor beta chains from the same sample are listed, as sequenced in a study of T cells in Graves' hyperthyroidism and ophthalmopathy. TCR beta CDR3 sequences were amplified from RNA transcripts. Using the HTBI primer set, a first-round RT-PCR was run on the TCR CDR3. Using its own MiXCR run on the multiplex PCR reads, TCRdb lists one record per CDR3 protein. This table has hundreds of thousands of distinct CDR3 sequences, 38% appearing once. The material sequenced was blood. All receptors come from a man aged 18 to 29 with Graves' hyperthyroidism.

A single count supports this clonotype. This chain links TRBV15 with TRBJ2-7; unclear D gene. The CDR3 covers 15 residues. The germline gives CDR1 LNHNV, CDR2 YYDKDF (reference sequence). V was clipped by 1 base and J by 3 bases, with 13 bases between them. The CDR3 bases are TGTGCCACCAGCAGAGTTTCCAGCCTTTACTACGAGCAGTACTTC. It specifies CATSRVSSLYYEQYF.

On this clonotype: A junction end diverges from the germline sequence, so it may reflect a read error. V usage is TRBV7-2 and J usage is TRBJ2-5, with D perhaps TRBD2 (10 bases). Germline V gene data show CDR1 as SGHTA and CDR2 as FQGNSA. The CDR3 is made up of 17 amino acids. The DNA for the CDR3 is TGCGCCAGCAGCCAGGATCTCACTAGCGGGACAGGGGAGACCCAGTACTTC. It encodes CASSQDLTSGTGETQYF.

About this clonotype: This sequence may be a read error, since a much larger clone differs from it by one base. The rearrangement uses TRBV29-1 and TRBJ1-1, with 8 bases identical to TRBD1. The CDR3 has 13 amino acids. Germline V gene lookup returns CDR1 SQVTM and CDR2 ANQGSEA. The chain's CDR3 is CCVKQGGSTEAFF. The DNA of the CDR3 is TGCTGCGTTAAACAGGGGGGGAGCACTGAAGCTTTCTTT.

The chain links TRBV10-1 to TRBJ2-5, with a weak D call TRBD2 (5 bases). Trimming left V 3 bases short and J 0 bases short, with 14 bases between. This CDR3 spans 16 amino acids. Germline values: CDR1 WNHNN, CDR2 SYGVQD (reference sequence). CDR3 nucleotide sequence: TGCGCCAGCAGTGAAGCCGGGAACGGGTACCAAGAGACCCAGTACTTC. Translation gives CASSEAGNGYQETQYF.

The rearrangement uses TRBV29-1 and TRBJ2-5; 7 nucleotides align to TRBD1. The CDR3 contains 12 residues. The germline CDR1 and CDR2 sequences are SQVTM and ANQGSEA. V lost 2 bases and J lost 11; bases outside the gene matches: 8. The CDR3 sequence: CSVERGQSVQYF. CDR3 in DNA: TGCAGCGTTGAAAGGGGACAGTCGGTTCAGTACTTC.

This clonotype was found many times. This chain joins TRBV10-3 and TRBJ1-1; D possibly corresponds to TRBD1 (6 bases). CDR3 length equals 13 residues. The germline V gene has CDR1 ENHRY and CDR2 SYGVKD. Between the trimmed V and J ends, which lost 4 bases and 5 bases, there was a span of 11 bases. The CDR3 DNA follows: TGTGCCATCAGTGGAGGGGGGGGGACTGAAGCTTTCTTT. As protein: CAISGGGGTEAFF.

This clonotype occurred many times. This chain connects TRBV5-1 to TRBJ1-2; no clear D gene. The V gene lost 0 bases and the J gene lost 3 bases, with 12 bases spanning the gap. CDR3 length: 15 amino acids. Germline CDR1 reads SGHRS; CDR2 reads YFSETQ. The CDR3 DNA reads TGCGCCAGCAGCTTGGTGGGCAGTTGGGACTATGGCTACACCTTC. Protein: CASSLVGSWDYGYTF. The entire variable domain, with the rest obtained from reference TRBV5-1 and TRBJ1-2, is as follows: KAGVTQTPRYLIKTRGQQVTLSCSPISGHRSVSWYQQTPGQGLQFLFEYFSETQRNKGNFPGRFSGRQFSNSRSEMNVSTLELGDSALYLCASSLVGSWDYGYTFGSGTRLTVV.

The chain has TRBV29-1 and TRBJ1-4; 7 bases align to TRBD1. The CDR3 covers 15 residues. Germline loops: CDR1 SQVTM, CDR2 ANQGSEA. J gave up 10 bases and V 7 bases, and 18 bases lay outside the gene matches. As DNA, the CDR3 is TGCAGCGCTTCACAGGGGACAGCCCGCCGAGGAAAACTGTTTTTT. Protein product: CSASQGTARRGKLFF.

This clonotype was seen only once. J is TRBJ2-7 and V is TRBV4-1; D is possibly TRBD1 (5 bases). The CDR3 runs 16 residues. V lost 0 bases and J 6 bases, leaving 18 bases between the germline ends. Germline-derived CDR1 and CDR2 are MGHRA and YSYEKL. The CDR3 spells CASSQDSRTTTGEQYF. The CDR3 DNA is TGCGCCAGCAGCCAAGATAGTAGGACAACTACCGGCGAGCAGTACTTC.